Reported below is one TCR beta chain. This record belongs to a study of blood T cell repertoires in COVID-19. Across the study: COVID-19 samples from acute and convalescent phases originated in the United States, Italy and Spain. PBMCs, B-cell-depleted T cells, or T cells provided the cDNA or gDNA that made up the material.

Assay used: immunoSEQ multiplex PCR; TCRdb lists only in-frame clones, some missing. The sample holds about 170,000 clones, around nine tenths seen once. The germline V and J ends were trimmed by 8 bases and 4 bases, with 20 bases remaining between them. CDR3 length: 15 residues. Germline CDR1 reads ENHRY; CDR2 reads SYGVKD. This chain joins TRBV10-3 and TRBJ1-2; possibly TRBD1 for D (6 bases). The sequence came from a woman under 30 who had recovered from COVID-19. The specimen sequenced was PBMCs or T cells enriched from blood (not recorded which). The CDR3 sequence: CAIAGDGGHGYGYTF. The CDR3 DNA reads TGTGCCATCGCGGGGGACGGGGGGCATGGCTATGGCTACACCTTC.